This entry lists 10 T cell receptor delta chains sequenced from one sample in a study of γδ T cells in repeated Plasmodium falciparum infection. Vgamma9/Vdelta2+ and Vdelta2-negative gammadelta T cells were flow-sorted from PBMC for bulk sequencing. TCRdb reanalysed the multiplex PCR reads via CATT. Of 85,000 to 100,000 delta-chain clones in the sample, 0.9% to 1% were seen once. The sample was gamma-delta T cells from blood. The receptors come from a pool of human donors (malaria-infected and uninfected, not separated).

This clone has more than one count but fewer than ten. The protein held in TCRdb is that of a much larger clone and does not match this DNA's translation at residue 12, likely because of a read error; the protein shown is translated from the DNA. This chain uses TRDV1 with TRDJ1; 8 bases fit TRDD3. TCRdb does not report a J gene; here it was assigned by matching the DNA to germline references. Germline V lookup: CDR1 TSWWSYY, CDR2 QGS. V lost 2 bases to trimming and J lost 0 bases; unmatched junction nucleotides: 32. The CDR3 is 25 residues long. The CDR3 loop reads CALGEAPPPASCPYWGLEYTDKLIF. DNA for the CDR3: TGTGCTCTTGGGGAAGCGCCACCCCCGGCTTCCTGCCCTTACTGGGGGCTGGAGTACACCGATAAACTCATCTTT.

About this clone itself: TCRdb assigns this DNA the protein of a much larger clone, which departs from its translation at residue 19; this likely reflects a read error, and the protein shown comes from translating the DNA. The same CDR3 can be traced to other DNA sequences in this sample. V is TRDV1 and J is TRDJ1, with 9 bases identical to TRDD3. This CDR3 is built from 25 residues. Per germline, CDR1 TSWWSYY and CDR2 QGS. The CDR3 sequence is CALGELFEGPFPRRGYDGSTDKLIF. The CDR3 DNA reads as TGTGCTCTTGGAGAACTATTTGAGGGGCCCTTCCCGAGAAGGGGATACGATGGGAGCACCGATAAACTCATCTTT.

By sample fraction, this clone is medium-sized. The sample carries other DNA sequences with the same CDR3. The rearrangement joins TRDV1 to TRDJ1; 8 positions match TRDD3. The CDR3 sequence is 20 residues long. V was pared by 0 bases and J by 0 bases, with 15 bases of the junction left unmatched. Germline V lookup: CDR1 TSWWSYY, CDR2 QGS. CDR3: CALGELELRGDKVYTDKLIF. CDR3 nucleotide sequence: TGTGCTCTTGGGGAACTGGAACTTCGGGGGGATAAGGTATACACCGATAAACTCATCTTT.

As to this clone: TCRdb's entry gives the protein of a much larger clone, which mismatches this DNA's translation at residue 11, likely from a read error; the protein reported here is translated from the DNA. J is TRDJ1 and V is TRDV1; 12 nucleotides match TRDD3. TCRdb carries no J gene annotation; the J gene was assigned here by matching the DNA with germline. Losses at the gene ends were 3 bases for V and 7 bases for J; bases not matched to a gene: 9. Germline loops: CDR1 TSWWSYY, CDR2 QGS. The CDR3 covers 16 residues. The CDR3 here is CALGEHTGGYTSKLIF. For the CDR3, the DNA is TGTGCTCTTGGGGAGCATACTGGGGGATACACAAGTAAACTCATCTTT.

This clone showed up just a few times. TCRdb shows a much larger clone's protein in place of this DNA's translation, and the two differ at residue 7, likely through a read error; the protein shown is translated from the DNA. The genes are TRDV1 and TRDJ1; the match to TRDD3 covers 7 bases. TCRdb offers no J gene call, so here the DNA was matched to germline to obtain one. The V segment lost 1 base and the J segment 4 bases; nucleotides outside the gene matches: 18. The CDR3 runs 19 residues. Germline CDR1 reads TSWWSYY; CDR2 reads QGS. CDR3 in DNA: TGTGCTCTTGGGGAACATAGGGCGGACTGGGGTGCTCGGGTCGATAAACTCATCTTT. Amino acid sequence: CALGEHRADWGARVDKLIF.

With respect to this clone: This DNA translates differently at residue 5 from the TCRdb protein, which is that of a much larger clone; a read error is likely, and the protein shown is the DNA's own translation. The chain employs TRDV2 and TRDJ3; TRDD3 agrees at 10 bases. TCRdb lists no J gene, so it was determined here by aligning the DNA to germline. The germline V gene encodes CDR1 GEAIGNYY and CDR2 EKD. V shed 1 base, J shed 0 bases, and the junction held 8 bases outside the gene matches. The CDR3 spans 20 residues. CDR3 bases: TGTGCCTGTGACACGACTGGGGGATCAGCTCGCTCCTGGGACACCCGACAGATGTTTTTC. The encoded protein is CACDTTGGSARSWDTRQMFF.

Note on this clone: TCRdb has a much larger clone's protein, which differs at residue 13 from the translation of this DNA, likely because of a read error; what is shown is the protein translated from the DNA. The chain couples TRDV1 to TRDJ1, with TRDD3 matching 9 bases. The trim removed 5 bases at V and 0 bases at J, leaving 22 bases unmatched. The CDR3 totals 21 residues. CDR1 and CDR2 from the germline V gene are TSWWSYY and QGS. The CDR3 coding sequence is TGTGCTCTTGGGCTTACTCGACGTAATAACTGGGGGACACGGTACACCGATAAACTCATCTTT. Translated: CALGLTRRNNWGTRYTDKLIF.

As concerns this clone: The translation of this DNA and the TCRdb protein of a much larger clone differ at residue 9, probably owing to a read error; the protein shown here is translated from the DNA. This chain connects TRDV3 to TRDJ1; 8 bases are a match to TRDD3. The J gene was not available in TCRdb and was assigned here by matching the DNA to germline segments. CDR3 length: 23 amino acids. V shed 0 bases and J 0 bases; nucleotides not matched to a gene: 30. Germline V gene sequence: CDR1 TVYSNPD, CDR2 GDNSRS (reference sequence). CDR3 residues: CAFRGVRSSLQGGGLLYTDKLIF. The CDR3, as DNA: TGTGCCTTTAGAGGGGTTAGGTCGAGCCTACAGGGTGGGGGATTACTGTACACCGATAAACTCATCTTT.

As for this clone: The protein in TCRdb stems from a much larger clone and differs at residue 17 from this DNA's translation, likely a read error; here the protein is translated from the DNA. CDR3 sequence: CALGEGAKTRTGGYDKPIF. CDR3 nucleotides: TGTGCTCTTGGGGAAGGGGCTAAAACCCGTACTGGGGGATACGACAAACCCATCTTT. The V gene is TRDV1, the J gene TRDJ1; 13 bases are shared with TRDD3. This CDR3 has 19 amino acids. Germline lookup yields CDR1 TSWWSYY and CDR2 QGS.

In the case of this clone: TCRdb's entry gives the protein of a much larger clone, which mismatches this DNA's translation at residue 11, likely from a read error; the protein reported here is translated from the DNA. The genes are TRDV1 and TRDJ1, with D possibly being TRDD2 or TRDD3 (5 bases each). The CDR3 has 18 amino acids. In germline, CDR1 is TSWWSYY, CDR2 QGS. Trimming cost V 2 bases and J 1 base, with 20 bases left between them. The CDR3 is CALGETFARGVLTDKLIF. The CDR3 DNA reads TGTGCTCTTGGGGAAACCTTCGCACGGGGGGTACTCACCGATAAACTCATCTTT.